The 9 T cell receptor beta chains reported below all come from one sample, sequenced in a study of long-term antiretroviral therapy in people with HIV. Runs used v3.0 of the immunoSEQ assay and were done at survey level. TCRdb's table, derived via immunoSEQ multiplex PCR, lists solely in-frame clones and lacks some. This repertoire shows about 20,000 clones, about 86% found once; its top ten account for 4% to 5%. Here the sequenced sample was unsorted PBMCs, taken 1.3 years after starting antiretroviral therapy. The receptor source for this set is a man aged 60 to 69 with HIV.

The chain recombines TRBV7-6 with TRBJ2-3; 7 bases agree with TRBD2. From germline, CDR1 is SGHVS and CDR2 FNYEAQ. V was clipped by 5 bases and J by 2 bases; unmatched bases: 7. This CDR3 has 15 amino acids. CDR3 amino acids: CASSASGEPTDTQYF. The CDR3 DNA reads as TGTGCCAGCAGCGCTAGCGGAGAGCCCACAGATACGCAGTATTTT.

The chain is built from TRBV2 and TRBJ1-1, with a weak D call TRBD1 (6 bases). Germline V gene sequence: CDR1 SNHLY, CDR2 FYNNEI. This CDR3 has 15 residues. Trimming cost V 6 bases and J 2 bases, with 16 bases left between them. The CDR3 DNA reads as TGTGCCAGCAGGAGGATCTCAGGGGTTAACACTGAAGCTTTCTTT. Translating it yields CASRRISGVNTEAFF.

Comment on this clone: At one end, the junction sequence differs from germline, possibly due to a read error. V gene TRBV7-2 combines with J gene TRBJ1-1; D is ambiguous. Germline V gives CDR1 SGHTA, CDR2 FQGNSA. CDR3 size: 11 residues. As DNA, the CDR3 is TGTGCCAGCAGCTTGAACTCTGAAGCTTTCTTT. This codes for CASSLNSEAFF. The variable domain in full, with the rest retrieved from reference TRBV7-2 and TRBJ1-1, is GAGVSQSPSNKVTEKGKDVELRCDPISGHTALYWYRQSLGQGLEFLIYFQGNSAPDKSGLPSDRFSAERTGGSVSTLTIQRTQQEDSAVYLCASSLNSEAFFGQGTRLTVV.

This clone was counted a few times. The gene calls are TRBV6-6 and TRBJ1-6; 8 bases map to TRBD1. The CDR3 runs to 14 residues. Losses at the gene ends were 10 bases for V and 11 bases for J; bases not matched to a gene: 13. CDR1 and CDR2 (germline): MNHNY, SVGAGI (reference sequence). CDR3 sequence (DNA): TGTGCCACCGGACAGGGAGGGGTTCAAGCACCCCTCCACTTT. Translated: CATGQGGVQAPLHF.

The V and J genes are TRBV7-9 and TRBJ1-5; D unresolved. The CDR3 length is 13 residues. The V gene's germline CDR1 is SEHNR and CDR2 FQNEAQ (reference sequence). V was shortened by 1 base and J by 10 bases, with 11 bases between the two germline ends. CDR3 nucleotide sequence: TGTGCCAGCAGCTTAGGGCAGGCTAGACCCCAGCATTTT. It yields the protein CASSLGQARPQHF.

The chain is built from TRBV7-2 and TRBJ2-7; tentative D call: TRBD2 (5 bases). Between the trimmed V and J ends, which lost 2 bases and 0 bases, there was a span of 8 bases. The CDR3 runs to 14 residues. Per germline, CDR1 SGHTA and CDR2 FQGNSA. The CDR3, as DNA: TGTGCCAGCAGCTTAATGGGGAGCTCCTACGAGCAGTACTTC. The encoded protein is CASSLMGSSYEQYF. Full variable domain (outside the CDR3, taken from reference TRBV7-2 and TRBJ2-7): GAGVSQSPSNKVTEKGKDVELRCDPISGHTALYWYRQSLGQGLEFLIYFQGNSAPDKSGLPSDRFSAERTGGSVSTLTIQRTQQEDSAVYLCASSLMGSSYEQYFGPGTRLTVT.

This chain uses TRBV6-6 with TRBJ2-2, with D hard to call. This CDR3 has 14 residues. The V gene lost 4 bases and the J gene lost 3 bases, with 9 bases spanning the gap. The germline V gene encodes CDR1 MNHNY and CDR2 SVGAGI (reference sequence). Here the CDR3 reads CASSWIRDTGELFF. As DNA, the CDR3 is TGTGCCAGCAGTTGGATCAGAGACACCGGGGAGCTGTTTTTT.

This clone has just one count. The chain uses TRBV27 and TRBJ2-7; D may be TRBD1 or TRBD2 (5 bases each). CDR1 is MNHEY, CDR2 SMNVEV, per germline (reference sequence). This CDR3 region has 15 residues. Trimming pared 6 bases from V and 3 bases from J, leaving 18 bases between. Here the CDR3 reads CASRFSGGSLYEQYF. The CDR3 coding sequence is TGTGCCAGCAGGTTTAGTGGGGGAAGTCTCTACGAGCAGTACTTC.

The chain recombines TRBV7-9 with TRBJ1-1; D perhaps matches TRBD1 (5 bases). The CDR3 is 13 amino acids. Trimming stripped 5 bases from V and 1 base from J, with 8 bases between. The germline V gene encodes CDR1 SEHNR and CDR2 FQNEAQ (reference sequence). The CDR3 region has the DNA TGTGCCAGCAGCCTTACAGGGAACACTGAAGCTTTCTTT. Its protein product is CASSLTGNTEAFF.